Listed here are 26 T cell receptor beta chains from one sample, sequenced in a study of T cells in Graves' hyperthyroidism and ophthalmopathy. The TCR beta CDR3 regions underwent amplification using RNA transcripts as the source. First-round RT-PCR targeting the TCR CDR3 was performed with the HTBI primer set. TCRdb called the multiplex PCR reads again in MiXCR, with one record for every CDR3 protein. The sample comprises over 400,000 distinct CDR3 sequences, less than 25% of which are singletons, and 49% rests with the top ten. Sequenced material: blood. Receptors originate from a woman aged 70-85 years with Graves' ophthalmopathy.

This rearrangement joins TRBV9 to TRBJ1-1; 10 bases fit TRBD1. This CDR3 is built from 12 residues. Per the germline V gene, CDR1 is SGDLS and CDR2 is YYNGEE. V dropped 0 bases and J dropped 11; count of bases not matched to a gene: 1. The CDR3 here is CASSVGQGAAFF. CDR3 sequence (DNA): TGTGCCAGCAGCGTAGGACAGGGGGCGGCTTTCTTT.

J is TRBJ2-4 and V is TRBV2; 7 nucleotides line up with TRBD2. This CDR3 is 17 amino acids long. Trimming took 6 bases from V and 1 from J; bases not matched to a gene: 12. The germline CDR1 and CDR2 sequences are SNHLY and FYNNEI. CDR3 DNA: TGTGCCAGCAGCTTTGAGGGAGGGCCTGGGGCCAAAAACATTCAGTACTTC. This codes for CASSFEGGPGAKNIQYF. Complete variable domain (other parts from reference TRBV2 and TRBJ2-4): EPEVTQTPSHQVTQMGQEVILRCVPISNHLYFYWYRQILGQKVEFLVSFYNNEISEKSEIFDDQFSVERPDGSNFTLKIRSTKLEDSAMYFCASSFEGGPGAKNIQYFGAGTRLSVL.

There are many counts of this clonotype. The rearrangement uses TRBV7-3 and TRBJ2-1; 10 nucleotides match TRBD1. CDR1 and CDR2 (germline): SGHTA, FQGTGA. CDR3 length: 15 amino acids. The V gene end was trimmed by 4 bases and the J gene end by 4 bases; junction bases not matched to a gene: 4. The CDR3 reads CASSSGTGVYNEQFF. For the CDR3, the DNA is TGTGCCAGCAGCTCCGGGACAGGGGTTTACAATGAGCAGTTCTTC.

The DNA of the CDR3 is TGTGCCAGCAGCTCCCGAGCGGGAGCTACAGATACGCAGTATTTT. It encodes CASSSRAGATDTQYF. The rearrangement links TRBV11-3 to TRBJ2-3, with TRBD2 identical over 8 bases. CDR3 length equals 15 residues. CDR1 SGHNT and CDR2 YENEEA come from the germline V gene. V lost 4 bases and J lost 3; bases outside the gene matches: 6.

The sample holds a few counts of this clonotype. The gene calls are TRBV20-1 and TRBJ2-1; 12 bases are shared with TRBD2. This CDR3 has 15 residues. From germline, CDR1 is DFQATT and CDR2 SNEGSKA (reference sequence). Trimming took 4 bases from V and 4 from J; bases not matched to a gene: 5. In DNA form, the CDR3 reads TGCAGTGCTAACCCGACTAGCGGGAGTTACAATGAGCAGTTCTTC. Translation: CSANPTSGSYNEQFF.

This clonotype was counted ten times or more. This chain connects TRBV20-1 to TRBJ1-1, with 7 positions matching TRBD1. The CDR3 spans 14 residues. The germline V gene encodes CDR1 DFQATT and CDR2 SNEGSKA (reference sequence). V trimming: 6 bases; J trimming: 3 bases; junction bases outside the gene matches: 10. The CDR3 DNA follows: TGCAGTGCCCAGACAGGGACCCGGTACACTGAAGCTTTCTTT. Amino acid sequence: CSAQTGTRYTEAFF.

This clonotype was seen ten or more times. The chain combines TRBV27 with TRBJ2-7; perhaps D is TRBD1 or TRBD2 (5 bases each). The germline gives CDR1 MNHEY, CDR2 SMNVEV (reference sequence). The CDR3 is 15 amino acids. With 6 bases removed from V and 0 bases from J, the gap between germline ends came to 15 bases. The CDR3 loop is CASSHRTEGSYEQYF. The CDR3 region has the DNA TGTGCCAGCAGCCACAGGACCGAGGGCTCCTACGAGCAGTACTTC.

This clonotype turned up a few times. The V gene is TRBV20-1, the J gene TRBJ2-7; unclear D gene. CDR3 length: 14 residues. The V end lost 5 bases, the J end lost 2 bases, and 16 bases lay between the germline ends. Germline V gene lookup returns CDR1 DFQATT and CDR2 SNEGSKA (reference sequence). CDR3 bases: TGCAGTGCTGTGAATCCCATATCCCCCTACGAGCAGTACTTC. Its protein is CSAVNPISPYEQYF.

The J gene is TRBJ2-5, the V gene TRBV28, with D perhaps TRBD2 (6 bases). Trimming stripped 8 bases from V and 0 bases from J, with 13 bases between. Germline CDR1 is MDHEN and CDR2 is SYDVKM. The length of the CDR3 is 14 residues. The CDR3 region has the DNA TGTGCCAGCGCGGGGCGTTTCAACCAAGAGACCCAGTACTTC. This gives the protein CASAGRFNQETQYF.

This clonotype has just one count. The chain couples TRBV7-9 to TRBJ2-7, with TRBD1 matching 12 bases. Germline CDR1 reads SEHNR; CDR2 reads FQNEAQ (reference sequence). The CDR3 consists of 15 residues. V lost 6 bases, J lost 4 bases, and 7 bases stayed unmatched. CDR3 protein: CASRPGTGGSYEQYF. CDR3 DNA: TGTGCCAGCAGGCCCGGGACAGGGGGCTCTTACGAGCAGTACTTC.

This clonotype has just a few counts. This sequence joins TRBV5-5 and TRBJ2-7, with no clear D. CDR3 length: 13 residues. The V gene's germline CDR1 is SGHKS and CDR2 YYEKEE (reference sequence). V dropped 1 base and J dropped 6 bases, with 11 bases sitting between them. This chain's CDR3 is CASSLSEPPEQYF. In DNA, the CDR3 is TGTGCCAGCAGCTTGTCCGAACCCCCCGAGCAGTACTTC.

This clonotype appeared many times. This rearrangement joins TRBV12-3 or TRBV12-4 to TRBJ1-2, with TRBD1 matching over 12 bases. V trimming: 5 bases; J trimming: 2 bases; junction bases outside the gene matches: 9. The CDR3 has 17 residues. Here the CDR3 reads CASSVSGTGGGNYGYTF. For the CDR3, the DNA is TGTGCCAGCAGTGTCTCCGGGACAGGGGGCGGAAACTATGGCTACACCTTC.

A few counts support this clonotype. The rearrangement joins TRBV12-5 to TRBJ2-7, with TRBD2 matching over 10 bases. The trim removed 4 bases at V and 5 bases at J, leaving 5 bases unmatched. Germline V gives CDR1 LGHNT, CDR2 FRNRAP. The CDR3 runs to 14 residues. The CDR3 sequence: CASGSSGSSDEQYF. As DNA, the CDR3 is TGTGCTAGTGGTTCTAGCGGGAGTTCCGACGAGCAGTACTTC.

The chain couples TRBV7-9 to TRBJ2-7; 12 positions match TRBD2. This CDR3 comprises 16 residues. Looked up from germline, CDR1 is SEHNR and CDR2 is FQNEAQ (reference sequence). V lost 3 bases, J lost 2 bases, and 5 bases stayed unmatched. CDR3 loop: CASSFWTSGITYEQYF. CDR3 nucleotide sequence: TGTGCCAGCAGCTTCTGGACTAGCGGGATTACCTACGAGCAGTACTTC.

This clonotype was seen only a few times. The chain recombines TRBV6-2 or TRBV6-3 with TRBJ2-1, with TRBD2 identical over 10 bases. CDR1 is MNHEY and CDR2 is SVGEGT in the germline V gene. V was pared by 4 bases and J by 7 bases, with 7 bases of the junction left unmatched. The CDR3 contains 15 residues. The CDR3 DNA reads as TGTGCCAGCAGTTCCAGCGGGAGGGCGGGAAATGAGCAGTTCTTC. Its translation: CASSSSGRAGNEQFF.

The sample holds a few counts of this clonotype. The V gene is TRBV6-1, the J gene TRBJ1-2; D perhaps matches TRBD1 (6 bases). V was pared by 6 bases and J by 7 bases, with 15 bases between. Germline V lookup: CDR1 MNHNS, CDR2 SASEGT. CDR3 size: 13 residues. This CDR3 reads CASRRTARPGYTF. CDR3 nucleotide sequence: TGTGCCAGCAGGCGGACAGCGAGACCTGGCTACACCTTC.

This clonotype was observed at least ten times. This chain uses TRBV27 with TRBJ2-3; 13 nucleotides line up with TRBD2. The V gene's germline CDR1 is MNHEY and CDR2 SMNVEV (reference sequence). V lost 2 bases and J lost 0; bases outside the gene matches: 11. This CDR3 contains 20 residues. In nucleotides, the CDR3 is TGTGCCAGCAGTTTACTGTCGGGGACTAGCGGGAAACCTAGCACAGATACGCAGTATTTT. It codes for CASSLLSGTSGKPSTDTQYF.

This clonotype appeared many times. The chain recombines TRBV28 with TRBJ2-7; D is perhaps TRBD2 (6 bases). In germline, CDR1 is MDHEN, CDR2 SYDVKM. V lost 2 bases and J 0 bases, leaving 11 bases between the germline ends. This CDR3 spans 15 amino acids. The CDR3 is CASSLGAAGSYEQYF. CDR3 DNA: TGTGCCAGCAGTTTAGGTGCAGCGGGCTCCTACGAGCAGTACTTC. The variable domain in full, completed from reference TRBV28 and TRBJ2-7, reads DVKVTQSSRYLVKRTGEKVFLECVQDMDHENMFWYRQDPGLGLRLIYFSYDVKMKEKGDIPEGYSVSREKKERFSLILESASTNQTSMYLCASSLGAAGSYEQYFGPGTRLTVT.

This clonotype has more than one count but fewer than ten. This chain links TRBV10-3 with TRBJ2-3; D is perhaps TRBD2 (5 bases). Trimming took off 10 bases at V and 7 bases at J, with 15 bases between the two ends. Per the germline V gene, CDR1 is ENHRY and CDR2 is SYGVKD. The CDR3 sequence is 12 residues long. This chain's CDR3 is CATYTGEHTQYF. The DNA for the CDR3 is TGTGCCACTTATACCGGGGAGCATACGCAGTATTTT.

The table lists this clonotype with many counts. J is TRBJ2-1 and V is TRBV27; TRBD2 might be the D (5 bases). From germline, CDR1 is MNHEY and CDR2 SMNVEV (reference sequence). V was trimmed by 2 bases and J by 5 bases, leaving 10 bases between them. This CDR3 has 14 amino acids. The CDR3 sequence is CASSLRGKHNEQFF. As DNA, the CDR3 is TGTGCCAGCAGTTTAAGAGGGAAACACAATGAGCAGTTCTTC.

This clonotype has ten or more counts. This rearrangement joins TRBV7-8 to TRBJ2-7, with D maybe TRBD1 (5 bases). The CDR3 consists of 15 residues. Germline V gene data show CDR1 as SGHVS and CDR2 as FQNEAQ. V was pared by 0 bases and J by 3 bases, with 12 bases between. CDR3 sequence (DNA): TGTGCCAGCAGCTTAGCTCCAGGGATTTACTACGAGCAGTACTTC. Translated: CASSLAPGIYYEQYF.

Of note for this clonotype: It may be a read error: a sequence one base away is much more abundant. The V and J genes are TRBV12-3 or TRBV12-4 and TRBJ2-1; no definite D call. Trimming shortened V by 7 bases and J by 6 bases, and 16 bases separated the two germline ends. CDR3 length: 14 residues. As DNA, the CDR3 is TGTGCCAGCACCCAAAACGACGATACCAATGAGCAGTTCTTC. Translated, it gives CASTQNDDTNEQFF.

This clonotype appeared a few times. A much larger clone sits a single nucleotide away, making a read error possible. The chain combines TRBV20-1 with TRBJ2-7; TRBD2 aligns across 13 bases. V trimming: 1 base; J trimming: 4 bases; junction bases outside the gene matches: 1. Per germline, CDR1 DFQATT and CDR2 SNEGSKA (reference sequence). The CDR3 loop spans 14 amino acids. CDR3 DNA sequence: TGCAGTGCTAGAGGGACTAGCGGGGGTTACGAGCAGTACTTC. It yields the protein CSARGTSGGYEQYF.

This rearrangement joins TRBV29-1 to TRBJ1-2; 8 nucleotides agree with TRBD1. The CDR3 contains 13 residues. V gave up 6 bases and J gave up 4 bases; unmatched junction bases: 7. Germline lookup yields CDR1 SQVTM and CDR2 ANQGSEA. The CDR3 sequence is CSVPGTGAYGYTF. The CDR3 nucleotides are TGCAGCGTACCCGGGACAGGAGCCTATGGCTACACCTTC.

V is TRBV7-2 and J is TRBJ2-7; D is perhaps TRBD1 (5 bases). The CDR3 has 13 amino acids. Germline V CDR1 and CDR2: SGHTA, FQGNSA. V gave up 4 bases and J gave up 1 base, with 8 bases separating them. For the CDR3, the DNA is TGTGCCAGCAGCTGGGGCAGTTCCTACGAGCAGTACTTC. Encoded protein: CASSWGSSYEQYF.

This clonotype was found a few times. The chain uses TRBV20-1 and TRBJ1-1; TRBD1 is a possible D gene (5 bases). The germline V gene has CDR1 DFQATT and CDR2 SNEGSKA (reference sequence). The CDR3 contains 10 residues. The CDR3 region has the DNA TGCCGCATAGAGGGGCCTGAAGCTTTCTTT. Residues: CRIEGPEAFF.